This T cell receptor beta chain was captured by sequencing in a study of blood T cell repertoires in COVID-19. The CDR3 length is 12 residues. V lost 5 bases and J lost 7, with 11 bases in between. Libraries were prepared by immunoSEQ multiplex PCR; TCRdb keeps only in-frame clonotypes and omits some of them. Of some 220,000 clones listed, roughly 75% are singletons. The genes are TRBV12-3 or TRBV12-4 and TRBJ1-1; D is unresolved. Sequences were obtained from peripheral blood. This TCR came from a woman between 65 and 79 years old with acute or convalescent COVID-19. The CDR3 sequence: CASSTRYFEAFF. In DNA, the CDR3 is TGTGCCAGCAGTACCCGGTACTTTGAAGCTTTCTTT.